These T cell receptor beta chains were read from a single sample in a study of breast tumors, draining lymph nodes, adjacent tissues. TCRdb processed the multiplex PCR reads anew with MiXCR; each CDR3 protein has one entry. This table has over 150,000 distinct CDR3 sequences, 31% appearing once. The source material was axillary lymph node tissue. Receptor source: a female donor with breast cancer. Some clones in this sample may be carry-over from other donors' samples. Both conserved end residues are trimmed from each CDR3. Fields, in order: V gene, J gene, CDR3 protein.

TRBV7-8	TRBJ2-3	ASSLPGGTDTQY
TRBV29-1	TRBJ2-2	SVDLGVGELF
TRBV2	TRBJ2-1	ASSRDGGDEQF
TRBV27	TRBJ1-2	ASSPWTGGFSGYT
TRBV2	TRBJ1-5	ASRYSDHSNQPQH
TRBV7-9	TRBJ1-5	ASSLAEGDQPQH
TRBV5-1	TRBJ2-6	ASSLMDAGPGANVLT
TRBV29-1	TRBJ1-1	SVEIGGAF
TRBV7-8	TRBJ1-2	ASSLDADLNYGYT
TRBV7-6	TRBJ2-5	ASSSPPNPNQETQY
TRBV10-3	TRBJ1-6	AISPLEGNSPLH
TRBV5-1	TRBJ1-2	ASSLAQGSTNYGYT
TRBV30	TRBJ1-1	AWSVRQGDTEAF
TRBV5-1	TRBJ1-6	ASTTTGIGYNSPLH
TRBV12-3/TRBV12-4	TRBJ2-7	ASSLGRASEQY
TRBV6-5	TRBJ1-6	ASSHSTGQDNSPLH
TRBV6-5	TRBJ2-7	ASSHGGQGDEQY
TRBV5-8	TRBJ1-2	ASSSNRGMDGYT
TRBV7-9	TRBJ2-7	ASSKDVSSYEQY
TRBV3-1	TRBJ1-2	ASSHRQNYGHT
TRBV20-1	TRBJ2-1	SAKQAGVLYNEQF
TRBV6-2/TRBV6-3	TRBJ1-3	ASSQTQYGNTIY
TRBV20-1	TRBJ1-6	SASRSERPLH
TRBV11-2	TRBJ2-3	ASSDSGTGGPDTQY
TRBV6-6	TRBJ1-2	ASTSGGAYGYT
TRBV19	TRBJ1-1	ASRTGGSRPEAF
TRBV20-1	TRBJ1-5	SATRKNQPQH
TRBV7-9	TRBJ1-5	ASSLDRDTGDNQPQH
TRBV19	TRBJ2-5	APREGGQETQY
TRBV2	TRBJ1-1	ASSEDRNIEAF
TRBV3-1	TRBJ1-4	ASGRTFATNEKLF
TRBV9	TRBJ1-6	ASSPIGNSPLH
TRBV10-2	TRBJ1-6	ASSEVVGGPLGSSPPH
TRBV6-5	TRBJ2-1	ASSHPGLAGQNEQF
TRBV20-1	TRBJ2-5	SAGTSGRRAMGETQY
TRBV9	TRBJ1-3	ASSEASATGNTIY
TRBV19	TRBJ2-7	ARGTPGYEQY
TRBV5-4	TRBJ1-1	ASSFGQGLYAF
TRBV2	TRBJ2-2	ASSPYLGTNTGELF
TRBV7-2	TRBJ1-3	ASSLATGSGNTIY
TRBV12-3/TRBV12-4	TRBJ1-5	ASSRATGSEPQH
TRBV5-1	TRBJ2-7	ASALTSSYEQY
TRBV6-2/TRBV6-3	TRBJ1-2	ASRTVGAGHYGYT
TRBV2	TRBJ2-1	ASSEGPSGNEQF
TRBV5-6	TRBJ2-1	ASSFLEGGEQF
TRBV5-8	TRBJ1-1	ASSWQGGGSEAF
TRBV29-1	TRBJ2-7	SVEDPGQTYEQY
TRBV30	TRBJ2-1	ACALGQGGNEQF
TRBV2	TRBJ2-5	ASGGSGGHKETQY
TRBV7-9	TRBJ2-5	ASSLRGGRGYQEPQY
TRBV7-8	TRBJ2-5	ASSLARGTQY
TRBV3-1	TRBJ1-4	ASSQVSEKLF
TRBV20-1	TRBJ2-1	SARDPGRVMF
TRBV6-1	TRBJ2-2	ASSELRQGGTGTGELF